The 5 T cell receptor beta chains below were found in one sample sequenced in a study of T cells in Graves' hyperthyroidism and ophthalmopathy. Authors of the study amplified TCR beta CDR3 regions from RNA transcripts. HTBI primers drove first-round RT-PCR of the TCR CDR3. TCRdb itself ran the multiplex PCR reads through MiXCR, one entry per CDR3 protein. The sample shows roughly 250,000 distinct CDR3 sequences, around 20% of them seen only once. Sequencing was done on a sample of blood. These receptors originate from a man younger than 45 with Graves' ophthalmopathy.

This chain links TRBV29-1 with TRBJ2-1; TRBD1 agrees at 9 bases. CDR1 is SQVTM and CDR2 is ANQGSEA in the germline V gene. The V segment lost 2 bases and the J segment 7 bases; nucleotides outside the gene matches: 3. CDR3 length: 13 residues. This CDR3 is CSVETGGSNEQFF. In nucleotides, the CDR3 is TGCAGCGTTGAAACAGGGGGCTCGAATGAGCAGTTCTTC.

As concerns this clonotype: One base away lies a much larger clone, so this may be a sequencing read error. The CDR3 ends on some other residue instead of the conserved phenylalanine or tryptophan, so this is likely a read error. The chain joins TRBV11-3 to TRBJ1-2, with 7 bases that match TRBD1. There are 15 residues in the CDR3. With V trimmed by 5 bases and J by 5 bases, 11 bases remained unmatched. Germline V lookup: CDR1 SGHNT, CDR2 YENEEA. This chain's CDR3 is CASSTNTGARYGYTS. The CDR3, as DNA: TGTGCCAGCAGCACCAACACAGGGGCTCGGTATGGCTACACCTCC.

This clonotype has a handful of counts. The V gene is TRBV19, the J gene TRBJ1-1, with a possible D match to TRBD1 (6 bases). Trimming took off 4 bases at V and 4 bases at J, with 16 bases between the two ends. Per the germline V gene, CDR1 is LNHDA and CDR2 is SQIVND (reference sequence). The CDR3 is 15 residues long. Here the CDR3 DNA reads TGTGCCAGTAGTAACCCCACAGGGTGGGCCACTGAAGCTTTCTTT. Translation: CASSNPTGWATEAFF.

DNA for the CDR3: TGTGCCACCAGCAGTCGCAGGGATAGCAATCAGCCCCAGCATTTT. Residues: CATSSRRDSNQPQHF. This chain links TRBV15 with TRBJ1-5, with a weak D call TRBD1 (5 bases). V lost 3 bases to trimming and J lost 0 bases, with 9 bases between them. The CDR3 runs 15 residues. The germline gives CDR1 LNHNV, CDR2 YYDKDF (reference sequence).

The V gene is TRBV4-1, the J gene TRBJ2-3; D possibly corresponds to TRBD1 (5 bases). V was shortened by 4 bases and J by 6 bases, with 23 bases between the two germline ends. The CDR3 has 17 residues. Germline V lookup: CDR1 MGHRA, CDR2 YSYEKL. This CDR3 is CASSPSPPQGAEDTQYF. In DNA form, the CDR3 reads TGCGCCAGCAGCCCCTCCCCCCCACAAGGGGCTGAGGATACGCAGTATTTT.